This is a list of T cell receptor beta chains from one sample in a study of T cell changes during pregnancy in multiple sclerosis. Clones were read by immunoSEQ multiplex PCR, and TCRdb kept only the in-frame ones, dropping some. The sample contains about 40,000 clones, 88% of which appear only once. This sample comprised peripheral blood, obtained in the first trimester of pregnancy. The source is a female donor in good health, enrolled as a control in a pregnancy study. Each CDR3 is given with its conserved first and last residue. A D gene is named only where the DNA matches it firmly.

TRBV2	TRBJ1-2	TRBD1	TGTGCCAGCAGTGAACCACCTGGGACAGGGGATGGCTACACCTTC	CASSEPPGTGDGYTF
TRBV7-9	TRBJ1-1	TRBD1	TGTGCCAGCAGCTTAAAGCAGGGGGGCACTGAAGCTTTCTTT	CASSLKQGGTEAFF
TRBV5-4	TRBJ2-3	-	TGTGCCAGCAGCTTGCGAGATACGCAGTATTTT	CASSLRDTQYF
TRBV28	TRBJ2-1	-	TGTGCCAGCCAAAAAGGAGTAGAGCAGTTCTTC	CASQKGVEQFF
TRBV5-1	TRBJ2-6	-	TGCGCCAGCAGTCCCAGGGGACCTGGGGCCAACGTCCTGACTTTC	CASSPRGPGANVLTF
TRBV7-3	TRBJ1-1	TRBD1	TGTGCCAGCAGTGGACAGGGGCACTCTCCTGAAGCTTTCTTT	CASSGQGHSPEAFF
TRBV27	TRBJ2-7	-	TGTGCCAGCAGGCATATAGGGGTCTACGAGCAGTACTTC	CASRHIGVYEQYF
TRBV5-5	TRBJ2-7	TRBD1	TGTGCCAGCAGCCATCCGGGACAGGGGATTTACGAGCAGTACTTC	CASSHPGQGIYEQYF
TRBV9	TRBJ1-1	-	TGTGCCAGCGGTAGTCCAGAAGCTTTCTTT	CASGSPEAFF
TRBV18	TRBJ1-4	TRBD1	TGTGCCAGCTCACTGCGTGGACAGGGGGCGTTTCCTAATGAAAAACTGTTTTTT	CASSLRGQGAFPNEKLFF
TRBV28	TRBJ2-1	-	TGTGCCAGCAGGGACTTGAATTCGGAGCAGTTCTTC	CASRDLNSEQFF